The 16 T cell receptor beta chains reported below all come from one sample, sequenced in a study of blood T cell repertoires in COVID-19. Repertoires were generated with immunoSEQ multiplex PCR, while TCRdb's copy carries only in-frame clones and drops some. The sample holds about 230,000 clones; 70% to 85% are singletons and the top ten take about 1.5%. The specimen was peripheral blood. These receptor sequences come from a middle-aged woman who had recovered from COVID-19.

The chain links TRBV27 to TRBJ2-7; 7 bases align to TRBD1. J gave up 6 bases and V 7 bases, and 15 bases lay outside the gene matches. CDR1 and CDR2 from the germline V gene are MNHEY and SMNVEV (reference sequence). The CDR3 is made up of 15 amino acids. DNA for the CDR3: TGTGCCAGCACTATTGACGGGGACAGCCTGGGCGAGCAGTACTTC. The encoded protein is CASTIDGDSLGEQYF.

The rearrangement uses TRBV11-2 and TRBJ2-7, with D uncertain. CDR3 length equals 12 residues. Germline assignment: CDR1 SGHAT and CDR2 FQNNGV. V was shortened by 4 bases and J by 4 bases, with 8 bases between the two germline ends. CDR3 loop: CASSSSGYEQYF. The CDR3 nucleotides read TGTGCCAGCAGCTCCTCCGGGTACGAGCAGTACTTC.

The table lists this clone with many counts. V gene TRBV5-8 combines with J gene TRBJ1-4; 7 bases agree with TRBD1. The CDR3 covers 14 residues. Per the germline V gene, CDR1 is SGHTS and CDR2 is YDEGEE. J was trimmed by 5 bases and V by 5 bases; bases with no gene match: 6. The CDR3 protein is CASSWGQTNEKLFF. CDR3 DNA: TGTGCCAGCAGTTGGGGACAGACAAATGAAAAACTGTTTTTT.

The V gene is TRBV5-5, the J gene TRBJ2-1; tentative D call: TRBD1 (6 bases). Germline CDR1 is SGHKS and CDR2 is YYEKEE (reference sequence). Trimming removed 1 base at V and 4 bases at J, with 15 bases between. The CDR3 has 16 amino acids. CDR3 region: CASSLSIGQMYNEQFF. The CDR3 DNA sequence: TGTGCCAGCAGCTTGTCGATCGGACAGATGTACAATGAGCAGTTCTTC.

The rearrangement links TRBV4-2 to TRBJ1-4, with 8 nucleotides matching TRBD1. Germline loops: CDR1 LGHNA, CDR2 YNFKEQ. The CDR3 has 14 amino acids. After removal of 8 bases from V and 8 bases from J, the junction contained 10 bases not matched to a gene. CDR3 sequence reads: CASFTDRGGEKLFF. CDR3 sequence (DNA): TGTGCCAGCTTTACCGACAGGGGTGGGGAAAAACTGTTTTTT.

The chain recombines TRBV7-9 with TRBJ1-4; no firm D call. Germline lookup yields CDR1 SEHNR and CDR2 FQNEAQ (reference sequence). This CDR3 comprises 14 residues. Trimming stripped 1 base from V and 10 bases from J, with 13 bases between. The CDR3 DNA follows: TGTGCCAGCAGCTTAGTTCCCCCAGAGGGAAAACTGTTTTTT. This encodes CASSLVPPEGKLFF.

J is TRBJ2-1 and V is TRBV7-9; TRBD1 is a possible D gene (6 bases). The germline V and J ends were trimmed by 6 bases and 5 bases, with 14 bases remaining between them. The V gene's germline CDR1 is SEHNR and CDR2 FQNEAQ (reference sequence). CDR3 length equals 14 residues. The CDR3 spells CASSTINRDNEQFF. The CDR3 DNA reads TGTGCCAGCAGTACCATTAACAGGGACAATGAGCAGTTCTTC. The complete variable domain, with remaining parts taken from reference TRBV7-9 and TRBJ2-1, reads DTGVSQNPRHKITKRGQNVTFRCDPISEHNRLYWYRQTLGQGPEFLTYFQNEAQLEKSRLLSDRFSAERPKGSFSTLEIQRTEQGDSAMYLCASSTINRDNEQFFGPGTRLTVL.

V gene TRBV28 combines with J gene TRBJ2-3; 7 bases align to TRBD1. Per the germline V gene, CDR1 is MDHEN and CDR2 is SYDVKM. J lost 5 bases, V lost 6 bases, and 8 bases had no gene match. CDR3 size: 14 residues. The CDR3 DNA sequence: TGTGCCAGCAGCCCGGGACAGCTAGGAGATACGCAGTATTTT. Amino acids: CASSPGQLGDTQYF.

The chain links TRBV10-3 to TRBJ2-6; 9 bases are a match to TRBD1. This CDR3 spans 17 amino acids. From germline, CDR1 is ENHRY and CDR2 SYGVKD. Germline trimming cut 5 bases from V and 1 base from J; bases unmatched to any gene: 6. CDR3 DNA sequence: TGTGCCATCAGTCCGGGACAGGGTTCGTCTGGGGCCAACGTCCTGACTTTC. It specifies CAISPGQGSSGANVLTF.

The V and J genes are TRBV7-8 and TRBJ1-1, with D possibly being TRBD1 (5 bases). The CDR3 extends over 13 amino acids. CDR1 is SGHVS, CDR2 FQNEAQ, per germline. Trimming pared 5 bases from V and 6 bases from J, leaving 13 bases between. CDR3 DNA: TGTGCCAGCAGCCGCCGGTCGGGGGCTGAAGCTTTCTTT. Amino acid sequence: CASSRRSGAEAFF.

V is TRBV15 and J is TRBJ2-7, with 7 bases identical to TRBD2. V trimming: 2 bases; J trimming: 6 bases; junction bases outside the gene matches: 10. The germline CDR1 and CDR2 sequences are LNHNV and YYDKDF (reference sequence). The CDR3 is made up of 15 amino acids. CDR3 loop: CATSRKGPGGAEQYF. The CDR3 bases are TGTGCCACCAGCAGAAAGGGGCCGGGGGGTGCCGAGCAGTACTTC.

The CDR3 nucleotides read TGTGCCAGCAGTTCTCAGGGGGCGGAAGAAGAGACCCAGTACTTC. It specifies CASSSQGAEEETQYF. The chain combines TRBV28 with TRBJ2-5, with TRBD1 matching 8 bases. The CDR3 runs to 15 residues. V shed 4 bases, J shed 3 bases, and the junction held 7 bases outside the gene matches. The V gene's germline CDR1 is MDHEN and CDR2 SYDVKM.

This CDR3 reads CASSDKGGPTEAFF. DNA for the CDR3: TGTGCCAGCAGCGATAAGGGGGGGCCAACTGAAGCTTTCTTT. V gene TRBV9 combines with J gene TRBJ1-1, with D possibly matching TRBD1 (6 bases). This CDR3 is 14 amino acids long. Germline V gene lookup returns CDR1 SGDLS and CDR2 YYNGEE. The germline V and J ends were trimmed by 3 bases and 5 bases, with 14 bases remaining between them.

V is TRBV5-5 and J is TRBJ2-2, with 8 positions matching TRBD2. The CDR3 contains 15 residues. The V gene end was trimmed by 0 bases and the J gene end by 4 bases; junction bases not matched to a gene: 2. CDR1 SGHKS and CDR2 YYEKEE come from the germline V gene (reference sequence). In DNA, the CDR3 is TGTGCCAGCAGCTTGGACGGGGGGGCCACCGGGGAGCTGTTTTTT. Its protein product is CASSLDGGATGELFF.

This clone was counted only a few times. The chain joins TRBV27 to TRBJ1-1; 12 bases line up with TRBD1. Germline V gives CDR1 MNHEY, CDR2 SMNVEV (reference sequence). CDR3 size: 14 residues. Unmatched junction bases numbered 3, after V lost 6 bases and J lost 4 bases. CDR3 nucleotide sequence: TGTGCCAGCAGCCGGGACAGGGGGCTCACTGAAGCTTTCTTT. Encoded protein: CASSRDRGLTEAFF.

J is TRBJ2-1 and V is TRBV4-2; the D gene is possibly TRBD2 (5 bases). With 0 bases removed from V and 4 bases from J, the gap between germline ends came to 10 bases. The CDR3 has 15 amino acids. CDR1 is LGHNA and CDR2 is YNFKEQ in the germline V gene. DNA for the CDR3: TGTGCCAGCAGCCAAGATTTACTAGTTTACAATGAGCAGTTCTTC. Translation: CASSQDLLVYNEQFF.